This T cell receptor beta chain derives from a study of cytomegalovirus exposure and HLA in healthy donors. Overall study: Roughly 80 million unique TCRs from HLA-typed donors were held in an early data release.

PCR used 60 Vbeta primers and 13 Jbeta primers. Method: immunoSEQ multiplex PCR; TCRdb's copy keeps in-frame clones and lacks some. The data hold roughly 280,000 clones, with approximately 70% observed a single time. The V gene's germline CDR1 is SGHNT and CDR2 YYREEE (reference sequence). The V segment lost 0 bases and the J segment 4 bases; nucleotides outside the gene matches: 7. CDR3 length equals 16 residues. Turning to this clone: The target antigen is unknown. In the same sample, other DNA sequences code for this CDR3.

Study outcomes and limitations: TRBV6-2, TRBV6-3 and other indistinguishable V segments were excluded. Three chains tied to CMV proved CMV antigen-specific in vitro. The classifier, whose performance was assessed in both the original and validation cohorts, reportedly diagnosed cytomegalovirus status with high specificity and sensitivity.

The receptor's source is a female donor in good health and CMV-seronegative. V usage is TRBV5-4 and J usage is TRBJ2-1; TRBD2 matches at 7 bases. The sample comprised PBMCs. The CDR3 is CASSLEASGSYNEQFF. The DNA of the CDR3 is TGTGCCAGCAGCTTGGAGGCTAGCGGATCTTACAATGAGCAGTTCTTC.